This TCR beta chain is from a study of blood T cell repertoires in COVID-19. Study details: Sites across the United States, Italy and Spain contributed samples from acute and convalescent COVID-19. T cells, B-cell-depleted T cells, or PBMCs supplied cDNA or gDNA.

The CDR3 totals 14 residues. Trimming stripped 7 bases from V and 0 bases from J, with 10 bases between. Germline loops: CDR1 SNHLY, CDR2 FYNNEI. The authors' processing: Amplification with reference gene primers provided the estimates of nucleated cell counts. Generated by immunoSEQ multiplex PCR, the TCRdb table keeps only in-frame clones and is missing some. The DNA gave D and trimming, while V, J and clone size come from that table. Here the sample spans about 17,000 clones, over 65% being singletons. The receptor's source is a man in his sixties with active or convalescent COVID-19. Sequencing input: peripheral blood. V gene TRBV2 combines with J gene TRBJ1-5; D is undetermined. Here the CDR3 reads CASTKEGSNQPQHF. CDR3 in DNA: TGTGCCAGCACTAAGGAGGGTAGCAATCAGCCCCAGCATTTT.